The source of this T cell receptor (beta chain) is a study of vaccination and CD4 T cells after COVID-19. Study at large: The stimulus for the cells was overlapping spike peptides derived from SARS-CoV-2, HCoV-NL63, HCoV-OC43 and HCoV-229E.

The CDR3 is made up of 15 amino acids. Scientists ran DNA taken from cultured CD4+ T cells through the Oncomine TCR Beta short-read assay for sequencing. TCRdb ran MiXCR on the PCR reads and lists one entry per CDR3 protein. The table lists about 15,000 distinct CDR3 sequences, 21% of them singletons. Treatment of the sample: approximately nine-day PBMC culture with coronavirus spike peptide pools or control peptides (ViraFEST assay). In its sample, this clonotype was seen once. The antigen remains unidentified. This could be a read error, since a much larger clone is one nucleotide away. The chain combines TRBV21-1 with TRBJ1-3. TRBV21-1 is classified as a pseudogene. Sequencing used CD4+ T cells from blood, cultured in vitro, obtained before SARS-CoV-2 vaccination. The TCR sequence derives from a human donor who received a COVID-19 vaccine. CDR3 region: CASTSGDSSGDTIYF. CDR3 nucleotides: TGTGCCAGCACCTCTGGAGATAGCTCTGGAGACACCATATATTTT.